This T cell receptor beta chain was recovered during a study of T cells in Graves' hyperthyroidism and ophthalmopathy. Notes on the study in general: Ophthalmopathy, as predicted by the model, came a median about seven months after the prediction. Patients with ophthalmopathy were separated from those with stable hyperthyroidism by a 13 V-J model.

This CDR3 has 13 amino acids. V gave up 6 bases and J gave up 0 bases; unmatched junction bases: 4. Germline assignment: CDR1 SQVTM and CDR2 ANQGSEA. This clonotype was detected a few times. Its cognate antigen is unknown. From RNA transcripts, TCR beta CDR3 regions were amplified. Researchers ran a first-round RT-PCR on the TCR CDR3 using the HTBI primer set. In TCRdb, the multiplex PCR reads were re-called with MiXCR into one record per CDR3 protein. The sample carries a few hundred thousand distinct CDR3 sequences, 15% to 19% recorded once. In patients aged 18 to 65, hyperthyroidism was newly diagnosed, with duration under 2 months. More than 9.5 ml fresh peripheral blood yielded the PBMCs.

The chain is built from TRBV29-1 and TRBJ1-1, with 7 nucleotides matching TRBD1. The clonotype originates from a woman in her thirties with Graves' hyperthyroidism. Sample: blood. The CDR3 DNA sequence: TGCAGCGTAACGACAGGGCTGAACACTGAAGCTTTCTTT. It yields the protein CSVTTGLNTEAFF.